The 21 T cell receptor beta chains listed next were all sequenced from one sample in a study of T cell repertoires in cytomegalovirus infection. TCRdb re-called the reads through MiXCR, storing one row per CDR3 protein. The profile shows hundreds of thousands of distinct CDR3 sequences, less than 40% of them singletons. The sample comprised PBMCs. The source is a human donor in good health (CMV status not recorded). Some clones in this sample may be carry-over from other donors' samples.

The chain has TRBV27 and TRBJ2-1; D unclear. Germline values: CDR1 MNHEY, CDR2 SMNVEV (reference sequence). V lost 6 bases, J lost 0 bases, and 12 bases lay in between. The CDR3 totals 15 residues. CDR3 sequence reads: CASSPRPFSYNEQFF. The DNA for the CDR3 is TGTGCCAGCAGCCCCAGACCTTTCTCCTACAATGAGCAGTTCTTC.

The gene calls are TRBV6-5 and TRBJ1-2; 9 positions agree with TRBD1. Germline CDR1 and CDR2: MNHEY and SVGAGI. J lost 3 bases, V lost 0 bases, and 2 bases had no gene match. This CDR3 is 15 amino acids long. CDR3 nucleotide sequence: TGTGCCAGCAGTTACTCGGGACAGGGAGACTATGGCTACACCTTC. Protein sequence: CASSYSGQGDYGYTF.

This chain connects TRBV28 to TRBJ1-5, with D tentatively TRBD1 (5 bases). The V gene's germline CDR1 is MDHEN and CDR2 SYDVKM. V was clipped by 7 bases and J by 5 bases, with 18 bases between them. This CDR3 has 15 amino acids. The CDR3 DNA sequence: TGTGCCAGCAATCCCTCCGGGGCTGGGGATCAGCCCCAGCATTTT. This codes for CASNPSGAGDQPQHF.

This clonotype was seen a handful of times. V usage is TRBV6-1 and J usage is TRBJ1-3; the D is unclear. There are 14 residues in the CDR3. CDR1 and CDR2 from the germline V gene are MNHNS and SASEGT. V was cut by 3 bases and J by 4 bases, with 10 bases left in between. The CDR3 sequence is CASSDWGTGNTIYF. The CDR3 DNA is TGTGCCAGCAGTGATTGGGGTACCGGAAACACCATATATTTT.

The chain employs TRBV18 and TRBJ2-1; tentative D call: TRBD1 (7 bases). The CDR3 is 14 amino acids. Per germline, CDR1 KGHSH and CDR2 LQKENI. Trimming cost V 6 bases and J 5 bases, with 14 bases left between them. CDR3 nucleotide sequence: TGTGCCAGCTCGGGCCAGGGGGGCAACAATGAGCAGTTCTTC. Its translation is CASSGQGGNNEQFF.

This clonotype was counted many times. The rearrangement joins TRBV7-2 to TRBJ2-7; possible D gene TRBD2, 7 bases. V was pared by 4 bases and J by 5 bases, with 21 bases between. This CDR3 has 16 amino acids. CDR1 is SGHTA and CDR2 is FQGNSA in the germline V gene. CDR3 protein: CASSSQVGGGADEQYF. The CDR3 DNA sequence: TGTGCCAGCAGCTCCCAAGTGGGGGGGGGCGCGGACGAGCAGTACTTC.

In this sample, this clonotype turned up many times. The chain recombines TRBV7-2 with TRBJ1-1; D is unclear. Trimming shortened V by 2 bases and J by 8 bases, and 15 bases separated the two germline ends. The CDR3 extends over 14 amino acids. Germline V gives CDR1 SGHTA, CDR2 FQGNSA. CDR3 sequence reads: CASSLFVGRGEAFF. The CDR3 coding sequence is TGTGCCAGCAGCTTATTTGTGGGTCGTGGGGAAGCTTTCTTT.

The chain employs TRBV6-4 and TRBJ2-3, with D hard to call. V was clipped by 6 bases and J by 1 base, with 11 bases between them. CDR1 is MRHNA and CDR2 is SNTAGT in the germline V gene. This CDR3 has 14 residues. The CDR3 coding sequence is TGTGCCAGCAGCCAGTCCCCCCGCACAGATACGCAGTATTTT. Translated: CASSQSPRTDTQYF.

This clonotype showed up just a few times. The gene calls are TRBV10-3 and TRBJ2-3; D remains unclear. This CDR3 contains 15 residues. CDR1 is ENHRY, CDR2 SYGVKD, per germline. Trimming cost V 3 bases and J 2 bases, with 12 bases left between them. CDR3 DNA sequence: TGTGCCATCAGTGAATTACGGGCGAACACAGATACGCAGTATTTT. This gives the protein CAISELRANTDTQYF.

This clonotype was counted at least ten times. This chain joins TRBV7-8 and TRBJ1-6, with D possibly TRBD1 on 6 matching bases. The CDR3 covers 14 residues. Trimming pared 7 bases from V and 7 bases from J, leaving 14 bases between. Germline V gene sequence: CDR1 SGHVS, CDR2 FQNEAQ. In DNA form, the CDR3 reads TGTGCCAGCACCATACAGGGCTGGAATTCACCCCTCCACTTT. This translates into CASTIQGWNSPLHF.

The rearrangement joins TRBV18 to TRBJ1-5; 10 nucleotides line up with TRBD1. Germline V gene data show CDR1 as KGHSH and CDR2 as LQKENI. Unmatched junction bases numbered 7, after V lost 6 bases and J lost 5 bases. CDR3 length: 15 residues. CDR3: CASSQDRGPHQPQHF. As DNA, the CDR3 is TGTGCCAGCTCGCAAGACAGGGGGCCCCATCAGCCCCAGCATTTT.

This clonotype was seen more than once but under ten times. The chain links TRBV2 to TRBJ2-7; 7 nucleotides align to TRBD1. Per germline, CDR1 SNHLY and CDR2 FYNNEI. The V segment lost 7 bases and the J segment 3 bases; nucleotides outside the gene matches: 9. The CDR3 has 14 residues. Here the CDR3 reads CASKSGTADYEQYF. The CDR3 DNA follows: TGTGCCAGCAAGAGTGGGACAGCAGACTACGAGCAGTACTTC. The variable domain in full, completed from reference TRBV2 and TRBJ2-7, reads EPEVTQTPSHQVTQMGQEVILRCVPISNHLYFYWYRQILGQKVEFLVSFYNNEISEKSEIFDDQFSVERPDGSNFTLKIRSTKLEDSAMYFCASKSGTADYEQYFGPGTRLTVT.

This clonotype came up a few times. The chain combines TRBV4-1 with TRBJ2-7; D ambiguous. The CDR3 totals 15 residues. Trimming left V 2 bases short and J 4 bases short, with 15 bases between. Germline CDR1 is MGHRA and CDR2 is YSYEKL. The CDR3 loop is CASSQQWLSGYEQYF. The DNA for the CDR3 is TGCGCCAGCAGCCAACAATGGCTGTCGGGTTACGAGCAGTACTTC.

V is TRBV7-2 and J is TRBJ1-6; possible D gene TRBD1, 6 bases. CDR3 size: 15 residues. With 5 bases removed from V and 9 bases from J, the gap between germline ends came to 17 bases. Germline V gives CDR1 SGHTA, CDR2 FQGNSA. The CDR3 region is CASSGRGGGPSPLHF. The DNA for the CDR3 is TGTGCCAGCAGCGGTCGGGGGGGGGGCCCTTCACCCCTCCACTTT.

This chain uses TRBV27 with TRBJ2-3; possible D gene TRBD1, 5 bases. Germline assignment: CDR1 MNHEY and CDR2 SMNVEV (reference sequence). The V end was cut by 7 bases, the J end by 9 bases, with 23 bases between. This CDR3 contains 15 residues. This chain's CDR3 is CASTQGAGISGTQYF. In nucleotides, the CDR3 is TGTGCCAGCACCCAAGGGGCAGGGATCTCTGGCACGCAGTATTTT.

Only a few counts were recorded for this clonotype. V usage is TRBV4-1 and J usage is TRBJ1-6; possible D gene TRBD1, 6 bases. The CDR3 has 15 amino acids. V lost 8 bases and J lost 6, with 17 bases in between. The germline V gene has CDR1 MGHRA and CDR2 YSYEKL. In nucleotides, the CDR3 is TGCGCCAGCCGACCTACCTCGGACAGTAATTCACCCCTCCACTTT. Protein product: CASRPTSDSNSPLHF.

This clonotype came up a few times. The rearrangement joins TRBV20-1 to TRBJ1-1; 9 bases agree with TRBD1. V was pared by 6 bases and J by 6 bases, with 5 bases of the junction left unmatched. The CDR3 runs to 12 residues. In germline, CDR1 is DFQATT, CDR2 SNEGSKA (reference sequence). The CDR3 region has the DNA TGCAGTGCAGGACAGGGGAAGGCTGAAGCTTTCTTT. Translation: CSAGQGKAEAFF.

The chain employs TRBV19 and TRBJ2-1; 9 bases are shared with TRBD2. CDR1 and CDR2 (germline): LNHDA, SQIVND (reference sequence). The length of the CDR3 is 16 residues. Trimming took 1 base from V and 5 from J; bases not matched to a gene: 6. For the CDR3, the DNA is TGTGCCAGTAGTATAGTCCCTAGCGGGACAGACAATGAGCAGTTCTTC. As protein: CASSIVPSGTDNEQFF.

The genes are TRBV5-6 and TRBJ2-5; D possibly corresponds to TRBD1 (5 bases). V was trimmed by 4 bases and J by 10 bases, leaving 11 bases between them. Germline CDR1 SGHDT, CDR2 YYEEEE. The CDR3 sequence is 11 residues long. CDR3 amino acids: CASSRGRGQYF. In nucleotides, the CDR3 is TGTGCCAGCAGCAGGGGAAGGGGCCAGTACTTC.

This chain links TRBV3-1 with TRBJ1-1; 8 bases are a match to TRBD1. The CDR3 totals 14 residues. Looked up from germline, CDR1 is LGHDT and CDR2 is YNNKEL (reference sequence). The V segment lost 1 base and the J segment 6 bases; nucleotides outside the gene matches: 4. The CDR3 nucleotides read TGTGCCAGCAGCCAAGTGGCAGGGGGCGCTGAAGCTTTCTTT. This encodes CASSQVAGGAEAFF.

CDR3 protein: CASSVGSGGNTIYF. CDR3 nucleotide sequence: TGTGCCAGCAGCGTAGGGAGCGGTGGAAACACCATATATTTT. The chain employs TRBV9 and TRBJ1-3; D not resolved. This CDR3 has 14 amino acids. The V gene's germline CDR1 is SGDLS and CDR2 YYNGEE. Between the trimmed V and J ends, which lost 0 bases and 3 bases, there was a span of 7 bases.